These 7 T cell receptor beta chains were sequenced from one sample in a study of T cells in Graves' hyperthyroidism and ophthalmopathy. RNA transcripts yielded amplified TCR beta CDR3 regions. The primer set for the first-round RT-PCR of the TCR CDR3 was HTBI. TCRdb recomputed calls from the multiplex PCR reads with MiXCR, one row per CDR3 protein. The sample has about 600,000 distinct CDR3 sequences, about 16% seen once. Specimen: blood. The receptors stem from a woman between 35 and 50 years old with Graves' ophthalmopathy.

The table lists this clonotype with many counts. This chain links TRBV30 with TRBJ2-3, with D perhaps TRBD1 or TRBD2 (6 bases each). The CDR3 is made up of 14 amino acids. Trimming removed 4 bases at V and 2 bases at J, with 13 bases between. Germline assignment: CDR1 GTSNPN and CDR2 SVGIG (reference sequence). The DNA of the CDR3 is TGTGCCTGGATGGAGGGACATCACACAGATACGCAGTATTTT. As protein: CAWMEGHHTDTQYF.

The table lists this clonotype with many counts. The chain links TRBV30 to TRBJ2-1, with TRBD2 as a possible D gene (5 bases). Trimming removed 0 bases from V and 4 bases from J, with 7 bases in between. The CDR3 totals 13 residues. Germline CDR1 GTSNPN, CDR2 SVGIG (reference sequence). In nucleotides, the CDR3 is TGTGCCTGGAGTGTCGGGGTATACAATGAGCAGTTCTTC. Amino acids: CAWSVGVYNEQFF.

This clonotype was detected only a few times. This rearrangement joins TRBV6-2 or TRBV6-3 to TRBJ2-7, with D perhaps TRBD1 (6 bases). The CDR3 extends over 13 amino acids. Germline values: CDR1 MNHEY, CDR2 SVGEGT. V was trimmed by 2 bases and J by 4 bases, leaving 9 bases between them. As DNA, the CDR3 is TGTGCCAGCAGTTACGCTAGGGGGTACGAGCAGTACTTC. Translating it yields CASSYARGYEQYF.

This chain uses TRBV5-1 with TRBJ1-6; a possible D gene is TRBD1 (5 bases). The CDR3 sequence is 15 residues long. V lost 0 bases and J 5 bases, leaving 9 bases between the germline ends. CDR1 is SGHRS and CDR2 is YFSETQ in the germline V gene. DNA of the CDR3: TGCGCCAGCAGCTTGGGGGACCGAGATAATTCACCCCTCCACTTT. Residues: CASSLGDRDNSPLHF.

This clonotype was seen at least ten times. V is TRBV30 and J is TRBJ1-6; tentatively, D is TRBD1 (5 bases). The germline CDR1 and CDR2 sequences are GTSNPN and SVGIG (reference sequence). The CDR3 runs 13 residues. V lost 2 bases and J 9 bases, leaving 11 bases between the germline ends. The CDR3 reads CAWSRRDRSPLHF. Written as DNA, the CDR3 is TGTGCCTGGAGTAGAAGGGACCGTTCACCCCTCCACTTT. Full variable domain (outside the CDR3, taken from reference TRBV30 and TRBJ1-6): SQTIHQWPATLVQPVGSPLSLECTVEGTSNPNLYWYRQAAGRGLQLLFYSVGIGQISSEVPQNLSASRPQDRQFILSSKKLLLSDSGFYLCAWSRRDRSPLHFGNGTRLTVT.

Ten or more counts support this clonotype. The gene calls are TRBV12-3 or TRBV12-4 and TRBJ2-7; either TRBD1 or TRBD2 may supply D (7 bases each). Trimming shortened V by 6 bases and J by 4 bases, and 16 bases separated the two germline ends. The CDR3 runs to 14 residues. For the CDR3, the DNA is TGTGCCAGCAGCAGGGGGACTACCCTATACGAGCAGTACTTC. This sequence encodes CASSRGTTLYEQYF.

This clonotype appeared a few times. The chain uses TRBV27 and TRBJ2-7; perhaps TRBD2 as D (6 bases). The CDR3 spans 13 residues. Trimming removed 4 bases from V and 6 bases from J, with 13 bases in between. CDR1 is MNHEY and CDR2 is SMNVEV in the germline V gene (reference sequence). CDR3 nucleotide sequence: TGTGCCAGCAGTTCGGGGAGGTTCTCCGAGCAGTACTTC. Amino acid sequence: CASSSGRFSEQYF.